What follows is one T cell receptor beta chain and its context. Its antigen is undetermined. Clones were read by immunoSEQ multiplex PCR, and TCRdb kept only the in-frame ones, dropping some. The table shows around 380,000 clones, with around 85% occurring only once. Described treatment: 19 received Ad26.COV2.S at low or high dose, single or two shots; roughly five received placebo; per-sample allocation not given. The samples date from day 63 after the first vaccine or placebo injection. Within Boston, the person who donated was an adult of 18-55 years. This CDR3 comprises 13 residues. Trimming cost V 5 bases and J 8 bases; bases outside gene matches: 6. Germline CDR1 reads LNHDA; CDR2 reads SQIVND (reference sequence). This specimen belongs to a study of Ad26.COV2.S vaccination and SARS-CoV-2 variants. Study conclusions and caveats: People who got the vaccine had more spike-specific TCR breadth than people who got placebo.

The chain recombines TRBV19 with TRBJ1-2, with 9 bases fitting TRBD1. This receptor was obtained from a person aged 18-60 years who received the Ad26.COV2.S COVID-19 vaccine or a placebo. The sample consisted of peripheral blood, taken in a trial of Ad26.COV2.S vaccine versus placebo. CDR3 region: CASSQQGAYGYTF. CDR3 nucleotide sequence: TGTGCCAGTAGTCAACAGGGGGCCTACGGCTACACCTTC.